This T cell receptor (beta chain) is from a study of OX40 agonist ivuxolimab in advanced cancers. About the study: A male proportion of under 90% was recorded, with mean age about 54 years and range about 20 to 79.

Points from the study as a whole: CD8+ T cells showed, on average, more clonal expansion than CD4+ cells. CD4+ and CD8+ T cells in blood underwent clonal expansion by week 6 at 0.1 to 3.0 mg/kg.

Generated by immunoSEQ multiplex PCR, the TCRdb table keeps only in-frame clones and is missing some. Seen here are tens of thousands of clones, under 85% observed once, and the top ten hold 3% to 4%. The CDR3 loop spans 15 amino acids. Germline V gene lookup returns CDR1 MDHEN and CDR2 SYDVKM. Trimming took 6 bases from V and 3 from J; bases not matched to a gene: 7. Autoimmune disease history or systemic immunosuppression excluded patients. This clone was seen a few times. What it recognizes is unknown. V is TRBV28 and J is TRBJ2-7, with 11 positions matching TRBD1. The sample consisted of CD4+ or CD8+ T cells sorted from blood, taken in a trial of the OX40 agonist ivuxolimab. The clonotype comes from an adult with an advanced solid tumor such as melanoma, head and neck, liver or kidney cancer. The CDR3 reads CASRLGTGGVYEQYF. For the CDR3, the DNA is TGTGCCAGCAGACTCGGGACAGGGGGGGTCTACGAGCAGTACTTC.